This TCR beta chain was recovered during a study of blood T cell repertoires in COVID-19. Looking at the study overall: Samples representing acute and convalescent COVID-19 were sourced from the United States, Italy and Spain. T cells, B-cell-depleted T cells, or PBMCs provided the cDNA or gDNA that served as material.

Using immunoSEQ multiplex PCR, the repertoire was profiled, and TCRdb retains in-frame clones only, with some absent. Seen here are 150,000 to 180,000 clones, around 83% observed once, and the top ten hold over 8%. Trimming removed 5 bases from V and 10 bases from J; junction bases left unmatched: 7. The CDR3 spans 12 residues. The V gene's germline CDR1 is MNHEY and CDR2 SVGAGI. What was sequenced was peripheral blood. The chain couples TRBV6-5 to TRBJ1-1; TRBD1 agrees at 7 bases. The clonotype originates from a woman aged 45-59 years with acute or convalescent COVID-19. The DNA of the CDR3 is TGTGCCAGCAGTCAGGGGGGTCTGCGAGCTTTCTTT. Translating it yields CASSQGGLRAFF.